This T cell receptor beta chain originates from a study of breast tumors, draining lymph nodes, adjacent tissues (dated by TCRdb to the mid-2010s). Background on the whole study: The study compared TCR beta repertoires across tumor, adjacent nontumor tissue and axillary lymph nodes from breast cancer patients. The study was designed to assess the relationships and possible T-cell exchange between tumor, surrounding tissue and draining lymph node repertoires in human breast cancer.

The axillary draining lymph nodes of breast cancer patients were the source of the lymph node samples. This clonotype was seen at least ten times. Its antigen is currently not known. No clone much larger than this one lies a single base away; base qualities are absent. CDR1 and CDR2, looked up from the germline V gene (reference sequence), are MNHNY and SVGAGI. V sheds 6 bases and J sheds 4 bases, leaving 15 bases between their ends. The CDR3 sequence holds 14 residues, the cysteine and phenylalanine included. Only the CDR3 region is kept as DNA, spanning 42 bases read in frame from base 1. Sequencing relied on an Illumina HiSeq 2000. TCR beta chain libraries were generated by multiplex PCR amplification. High-throughput sequencing was used to analyze the amplified TCR beta chain products. TCRdb trimmed public reads at Q25 via fastp, called clones via MiXCR and kept in-frame beta chains. Under each unique CDR3 protein, matching rows form one entry showing the most common genes and DNA. This sample comprises around 230,000 distinct CDR3 sequences, nearly 35% of them detected only once. Approximately 3.3% of the sample belongs to the ten largest clones.

Summary of the overall study and its limitations: The data were considered consistent with most tumor T cells being derived from the lymph node and subsequently expanding within tumor tissue. Tumor T-cell repertoires showed less diversity than lymph node repertoires and more diversity than nontumor tissue repertoires, and tumor T-cell repertoires showed preferential V and J gene usage. In luminal-like breast cancer, tumor and nontumor tissue repertoires resembled each other significantly more than in basal-like breast cancer. The conclusion that tumor T cells originate in lymph nodes was presented as consistent with a hypothesis rather than as directly demonstrated.

The source material was axillary lymph node tissue. This clonotype was sampled from a female donor with breast cancer. Some clones in this sample may be carry-over from other donors' samples. The sequence links TRBV6-6 to TRBJ1-2; the best D guess is TRBD1, with 6 bases matching. For the CDR3, the sequence is CASSQTGTTYGYTF. The nucleotides are TGTGCCAGCAGCCAAACCGGGACAACCTATGGCTACACCTTC.